This paragraph reports one T cell receptor beta chain. Germline V lookup: CDR1 SGHNT, CDR2 YYREEE (reference sequence). Trimming shortened V by 4 bases and J by 7 bases, and 20 bases separated the two germline ends. This CDR3 contains 15 residues. The data belong to a study of blood T cell repertoires in COVID-19. Across the whole study: COVID-19 samples, acute and convalescent, were from the United States, Italy and Spain. T cells, B-cell-depleted T cells, or PBMCs provided the cDNA or gDNA that served as material.

Per the authors' pipeline: Amplified reference gene primers provided the basis for estimating nucleated cell counts. Sequencing was performed with immunoSEQ multiplex PCR; in TCRdb, only in-frame clones are kept and a portion is missing. That table is the source of V, J and clone size, and D and trimming were worked out from the DNA. The table has about 130,000 clones, 84% seen once. The sequenced sample consisted of peripheral blood. The chain couples TRBV5-4 to TRBJ1-2; D remains ambiguous. This receptor was taken from a woman aged 25 to 39 who had recovered from COVID-19. The CDR3: CASSPGLDTIRGYTF. DNA of the CDR3: TGTGCCAGCAGCCCCGGATTGGATACTATACGTGGCTACACCTTC.